This T cell receptor beta chain was recorded in a study of T cells in Graves' hyperthyroidism and ophthalmopathy. The study, taken as a whole, reports: Blood held most thyroid clonotypes expanded above 0.001 frequency.

Lactation, pregnancy, other autoimmune disease or uncontrolled infection led to exclusion of patients. What was amplified from RNA transcripts were TCR beta CDR3 regions. With the HTBI primer set, the TCR CDR3 went through a first round of RT-PCR. TCRdb fed the multiplex PCR reads into MiXCR, producing one record per CDR3 protein. The sample includes about 600,000 distinct CDR3 sequences, approximately 14% of them seen just once. The CDR3 extends over 17 amino acids. Per the germline V gene, CDR1 is LGHNA and CDR2 is YSLEER. J was trimmed by 5 bases and V by 2 bases; bases with no gene match: 13. As to this clonotype: Its antigen remains unidentified.

V usage is TRBV4-3 and J usage is TRBJ2-7, with 9 positions matching TRBD1. The receptor was isolated from a woman aged 18-30 years with Graves' ophthalmopathy. The material sequenced was blood. Written as DNA, the CDR3 is TGCGCCAGCAGCCAATCAACGCCCGGGACAGGGTTTGACGAGCAGTACTTC. This codes for CASSQSTPGTGFDEQYF.